One and the same sample provided the 29 T cell receptor beta chains below, sequenced in a study of type 1 regulatory T cells. Their target antigens are unknown. Via MiXCR, TCRdb re-called the reads, giving one row per CDR3 protein. The sample includes tens of thousands of distinct CDR3 sequences, roughly half of them seen just once. The sample taken for sequencing was cultured T cells, either the whole culture or a sorted T cell fraction (not recorded which). These receptors were taken from a human donor in good health.

The chain uses TRBV24-1 and TRBJ1-2, with 10 bases lining up with TRBD1. The CDR3 loop spans 14 amino acids. V gave up 4 bases and J gave up 4 bases; unmatched junction bases: 2. Germline V CDR1 and CDR2: KGHDR, SFDVKD. The CDR3, as DNA: TGTGCCACCAGTGAGACAGGGGGCCCCTATGGCTACACCTTC. Residues: CATSETGGPYGYTF.

By proportion, this clonotype is medium-sized. This chain connects TRBV20-1 to TRBJ1-6; no clear D gene. The germline CDR1 and CDR2 sequences are DFQATT and SNEGSKA (reference sequence). The CDR3 extends over 15 amino acids. The ends were cut back, 5 bases at V and 3 bases at J, with 14 bases in the middle. This CDR3 is CSAPADGHYNSPLHF. The CDR3 nucleotides read TGCAGTGCTCCGGCCGACGGGCACTATAATTCACCCCTCCACTTT.

This clonotype has just a few counts. The chain recombines TRBV6-2 or TRBV6-3 with TRBJ1-5; D remains ambiguous. The V and J ends lost 8 bases and 3 bases respectively, with 14 bases between them. The length of the CDR3 is 14 residues. Germline-derived CDR1 and CDR2 are MNHEY and SVGEGT. This chain's CDR3 is CASSPAGNNQPQHF. The CDR3 bases are TGTGCCAGCTCCCCAGCGGGAAACAATCAGCCCCAGCATTTT.

This chain links TRBV7-2 with TRBJ1-2, with 9 bases aligning to TRBD1. This CDR3 is built from 16 residues. The trim removed 6 bases at V and 8 bases at J, leaving 16 bases unmatched. The germline V gene has CDR1 SGHTA and CDR2 FQGNSA. CDR3 bases: TGTGCCAGCAGACAAGCGGACAGGGGTATTTTGCGAGGCTACACCTTC. The encoded protein is CASRQADRGILRGYTF.

V usage is TRBV12-3 or TRBV12-4 and J usage is TRBJ1-2, with 8 bases lining up with TRBD1. Trimming cost V 5 bases and J 8 bases; bases outside gene matches: 10. This CDR3 has 14 amino acids. CDR3 bases: TGTGCCAGCAGTAGGGACAGGACCCTCGGAGGCTACACCTTC. As protein: CASSRDRTLGGYTF.

V gene TRBV19 combines with J gene TRBJ1-1, with 7 bases lining up with TRBD1. This CDR3 is 13 amino acids long. V shed 4 bases and J 9 bases; nucleotides not matched to a gene: 8. Germline values: CDR1 LNHDA, CDR2 SQIVND (reference sequence). CDR3 DNA sequence: TGTGCCAGTAGTAACCGGGACAGACCTAAAGCTTTCTTT. Translation gives CASSNRDRPKAFF.

This clonotype has just a few counts. J is TRBJ2-2 and V is TRBV6-5, with D unclear. CDR3 length: 13 amino acids. Germline V gives CDR1 MNHEY, CDR2 SVGAGI. Trimming removed 2 bases from V and 7 bases from J, with 8 bases in between. This chain's CDR3 is CASSYHPGGELFF. The CDR3 region has the DNA TGTGCCAGCAGTTACCACCCAGGCGGGGAGCTGTTTTTT.

The chain is built from TRBV6-6 and TRBJ1-1; no clear D gene. The germline V gene has CDR1 MNHNY and CDR2 SVGAGI (reference sequence). The CDR3 contains 16 residues. V lost 0 bases and J 1 base, leaving 12 bases between the germline ends. The CDR3 nucleotides are TGTGCCAGCAGTTACTCGCCTCCCGGGCCGAACACTGAAGCTTTCTTT. Protein sequence: CASSYSPPGPNTEAFF.

The chain joins TRBV20-1 to TRBJ2-5, with D perhaps TRBD1 (5 bases). Germline loops: CDR1 DFQATT, CDR2 SNEGSKA (reference sequence). V shed 6 bases and J shed 0 bases, with 11 bases lying between them. The CDR3 sequence is 13 residues long. CDR3 amino acids: CSAGRVYQETQYF. The CDR3 DNA is TGCAGTGCGGGCAGGGTCTACCAAGAGACCCAGTACTTC.

The chain is built from TRBV2 and TRBJ1-2; D ambiguous. Germline CDR1 SNHLY, CDR2 FYNNEI. V was clipped by 2 bases and J by 2 bases, with 6 bases between them. The CDR3 runs 13 residues. CDR3 amino acids: CASSEIGNYGYTF. CDR3 DNA sequence: TGTGCCAGCAGTGAAATAGGAAACTATGGCTACACCTTC. The full variable domain, with the rest looked up from reference TRBV2 and TRBJ1-2, is EPEVTQTPSHQVTQMGQEVILRCVPISNHLYFYWYRQILGQKVEFLVSFYNNEISEKSEIFDDQFSVERPDGSNFTLKIRSTKLEDSAMYFCASSEIGNYGYTFGSGTRLTVV.

CDR3 DNA sequence: TGTGCCAGCAGTGTGGGGAGGATCTACTATGGCTACACCTTC. It is translated as CASSVGRIYYGYTF. V gene TRBV2 combines with J gene TRBJ1-2; D not resolved. The CDR3 extends over 14 amino acids. V lost 4 bases, J lost 3 bases, and 12 bases lay in between. The germline V gene encodes CDR1 SNHLY and CDR2 FYNNEI.

The chain employs TRBV30 and TRBJ2-5, with D possibly TRBD1 on 6 matching bases. This CDR3 has 15 residues. V shed 3 bases and J shed 5 bases, with 19 bases lying between them. Looked up from germline, CDR1 is GTSNPN and CDR2 is SVGIG (reference sequence). CDR3 DNA sequence: TGTGCCTGGAGCCCGCAGGGGAATAGAAGGGAGACCCAGTACTTC. It translates to CAWSPQGNRRETQYF.

This sequence joins TRBV7-9 and TRBJ1-2, with a weak D call TRBD1 (6 bases). Trimming took 4 bases from V and 6 from J, leaving 9 bases between them. CDR1 SEHNR and CDR2 FQNEAQ come from the germline V gene (reference sequence). The CDR3 length is 12 residues. The CDR3 nucleotides are TGTGCCAGCAGCTCCCAGGGGAATGGCTACACCTTC. Translating gives CASSSQGNGYTF.

V is TRBV7-2 and J is TRBJ2-3; TRBD2 agrees at 8 bases. The CDR3 has 16 residues. Germline assignment: CDR1 SGHTA and CDR2 FQGNSA. Trimming removed 4 bases from V and 2 bases from J; junction bases left unmatched: 8. CDR3 amino acids: CASSSRGAQNTDTQYF. The CDR3 nucleotides read TGTGCCAGCAGCTCGCGGGGGGCCCAAAACACAGATACGCAGTATTTT.

This clonotype was detected a few times. The rearrangement joins TRBV5-1 to TRBJ2-7; 7 bases fit TRBD1. Germline V lookup: CDR1 SGHRS, CDR2 YFSETQ. The V and J ends lost 0 bases and 3 bases, in that order; junction bases with no gene match: 3. The CDR3 has 14 residues. This chain's CDR3 is CASSLGQGFYEQYF. The CDR3 DNA is TGCGCCAGCAGCTTGGGACAGGGATTCTACGAGCAGTACTTC. Supplemented by reference TRBV5-1 and TRBJ2-7, the full variable domain reads KAGVTQTPRYLIKTRGQQVTLSCSPISGHRSVSWYQQTPGQGLQFLFEYFSETQRNKGNFPGRFSGRQFSNSRSEMNVSTLELGDSALYLCASSLGQGFYEQYFGPGTRLTVT.

This chain uses TRBV7-9 with TRBJ2-3; D is ambiguous. This CDR3 has 15 residues. Germline CDR1 and CDR2: SEHNR and FQNEAQ (reference sequence). Deletions cut 8 bases from V and 0 bases from J, with 15 bases between. The CDR3 sequence is CASGRLVTSTDTQYF. In nucleotides, the CDR3 is TGTGCCAGCGGCCGACTTGTCACTAGCACAGATACGCAGTATTTT.

The V and J genes are TRBV5-1 and TRBJ2-2, with 12 bases matching TRBD2. Trimming took 3 bases from V and 7 from J; bases not matched to a gene: 7. The CDR3 runs 16 residues. Germline CDR1 and CDR2: SGHRS and YFSETQ. The CDR3 protein is CASSSALAGGIGELFF. CDR3 DNA sequence: TGCGCCAGCAGCTCTGCACTAGCGGGGGGCATCGGGGAGCTGTTTTTT.

The chain links TRBV10-3 to TRBJ2-3; the D call may be TRBD1 or TRBD2 (6 bases each). The ends were cut back, 4 bases at V and 2 bases at J, with 13 bases in the middle. Germline V gives CDR1 ENHRY, CDR2 SYGVKD. This CDR3 has 15 amino acids. The CDR3 region is CAISAAGTPTDTQYF. The CDR3 coding sequence is TGTGCCATCAGTGCTGCGGGGACACCCACAGATACGCAGTATTTT.

This clonotype was seen a single time. The junction shows a germline mismatch at one end, possibly a read error. This chain connects TRBV5-6 to TRBJ1-5; D gene unclear. The germline gives CDR1 SGHDT, CDR2 YYEEEE. The length of the CDR3 is 14 residues. CDR3 loop: CASNLAGFNQPQHF. The CDR3 nucleotides are TGTGCCAGCAACTTGGCGGGGTTCAATCAGCCCCAGCATTTT. Full variable domain (remainder filled in from reference TRBV5-6 and TRBJ1-5): DAGVTQSPTHLIKTRGQQVTLRCSPKSGHDTVSWYQQALGQGPQFIFQYYEEEERQRGNFPDRFSGHQFPNYSSELNVNALLLGDSALYLCASNLAGFNQPQHFGDGTRLSIL.

The chain recombines TRBV6-1 with TRBJ1-5, with 7 positions matching TRBD1. The V segment lost 2 bases and the J segment 4 bases; nucleotides outside the gene matches: 8. This CDR3 has 16 residues. CDR1 and CDR2 from the germline V gene are MNHNS and SASEGT. CDR3 amino acids: CASSENVRGDNQPQHF. DNA for the CDR3: TGTGCCAGCAGTGAAAACGTCAGGGGGGATAATCAGCCCCAGCATTTT.

The rearrangement uses TRBV20-1 and TRBJ1-3; D unresolved. V shed 2 bases and J shed 1 base, with 15 bases lying between them. CDR1 and CDR2 from the germline V gene are DFQATT and SNEGSKA (reference sequence). There are 16 residues in the CDR3. CDR3 in DNA: TGCAGTGCTAGACCGGATGGCGGCTTGTCTGGAAACACCATATATTTT. Amino acids: CSARPDGGLSGNTIYF.

The chain couples TRBV29-1 to TRBJ1-5; D uncertain. This CDR3 spans 13 amino acids. V lost 8 bases to trimming and J lost 5 bases, with 16 bases between them. CDR1 is SQVTM and CDR2 is ANQGSEA in the germline V gene. The CDR3 protein is CSLNRHHDQPQHF. The CDR3 bases are TGCAGCTTAAACCGACACCACGATCAGCCCCAGCATTTT.

This chain connects TRBV7-3 to TRBJ2-2, with no clear D. The CDR3 covers 14 residues. The V end lost 1 base, the J end lost 2 bases, and 5 bases lay between the germline ends. Germline-derived CDR1 and CDR2 are SGHTA and FQGTGA. In DNA form, the CDR3 reads TGTGCCAGCAGCTTAAACATTAACACCGGGGAGCTGTTTTTT. Its protein product is CASSLNINTGELFF. Combining the CDR3 with reference TRBV7-3 and TRBJ2-2 gives the whole variable domain GAGVSQTPSNKVTEKGKYVELRCDPISGHTALYWYRQSLGQGPEFLIYFQGTGAADDSGLPNDRFFAVRPEGSVSTLKIQRTERGDSAVYLCASSLNINTGELFFGEGSRLTVL.

J is TRBJ1-2 and V is TRBV5-1, with 7 nucleotides matching TRBD1. Looked up from germline, CDR1 is SGHRS and CDR2 is YFSETQ. The length of the CDR3 is 14 residues. Unmatched junction bases numbered 6, after V lost 3 bases and J lost 4 bases. CDR3 DNA: TGCGCCAGCAGCTCTACAGGGGCGGCCTATGGCTACACCTTC. This gives the protein CASSSTGAAYGYTF.

V and J are TRBV2 and TRBJ1-4, with a possible D match to TRBD1 (6 bases). Germline V gene sequence: CDR1 SNHLY, CDR2 FYNNEI. V was clipped by 4 bases and J by 4 bases, with 16 bases between them. The CDR3 is made up of 16 amino acids. DNA of the CDR3: TGTGCCAGCAGTGCACAGGGCCTTCTTCTTAATGAAAAACTGTTTTTT. It yields the protein CASSAQGLLLNEKLFF.

This chain connects TRBV20-1 to TRBJ2-5; D might be TRBD2 (5 bases). V dropped 0 bases and J dropped 5 bases, with 19 bases sitting between them. Germline V gene sequence: CDR1 DFQATT, CDR2 SNEGSKA (reference sequence). This CDR3 has 16 residues. The CDR3 DNA follows: TGCAGTGCTAGAGAGCCTCGTCGAGCCTCGGGGGAGACCCAGTACTTC. It yields the protein CSAREPRRASGETQYF.

The rearrangement joins TRBV20-1 to TRBJ1-2; the match to TRBD1 covers 7 bases. Germline CDR1 is DFQATT and CDR2 is SNEGSKA (reference sequence). The CDR3 runs to 15 residues. V gave up 6 bases and J gave up 8 bases; unmatched junction bases: 18. The CDR3 bases are TGCAGTGCCCTAGCTCCCGGCAGGGGGGTAGGGGGCTACACCTTC. It encodes CSALAPGRGVGGYTF.

The chain employs TRBV6-2 or TRBV6-3 and TRBJ1-6; D uncertain. This CDR3 region has 16 residues. Looked up from germline, CDR1 is MNHEY and CDR2 is SVGEGT. Trimming cost V 5 bases and J 0 bases, with 11 bases left between them. The CDR3: CASSRRRDSYNSPLHF. The CDR3 nucleotides are TGTGCCAGCAGTCGTCGACGTGACTCCTATAATTCACCCCTCCACTTT.

The J gene is TRBJ2-3, the V gene TRBV4-3; 9 nucleotides line up with TRBD2. After removal of 1 base from V and 4 bases from J, the junction contained 6 bases not matched to a gene. The germline V gene encodes CDR1 LGHNA and CDR2 YSLEER. This CDR3 has 16 amino acids. The CDR3 spells CASSQVRGGGPDTQYF. The DNA of the CDR3 is TGCGCCAGCAGCCAAGTGCGCGGGGGGGGGCCAGATACGCAGTATTTT.